This TCR beta chain was sequenced in a study of T cell responses to AZD1222 COVID-19 vaccine. Findings and limits, study-wide: Nearly half of spike-specific TCRs reportedly target variant regions that are unmutated in the B.1.351 and B.1.1.7 variants. Donors were chiefly white British, with a greater number of females, and clonal diversity was perhaps underestimated. Increases in Spike-specific TCR breadth and depth were seen after two AZD1222 doses.

Profiled with immunoSEQ multiplex PCR; TCRdb holds only in-frame clones, not every one. The sample has some 100,000 clones, 70% to 90% seen once. This clone has just a few counts. Its antigen is not identified. Other DNA sequences in this sample translate to the same CDR3. In germline, CDR1 is MDHEN, CDR2 SYDVKM. The CDR3 consists of 13 residues. With V trimmed by 5 bases and J by 6 bases, 4 bases remained unmatched. This chain connects TRBV28 to TRBJ1-1, with 9 bases matching TRBD1. Sequenced material: peripheral blood, taken on day 0 of MenACWY control vaccination. The sequence was collected from an adult in good health. The DNA for the CDR3 is TGTGCCAGCAGTGGACAGGGGCGACCTGAAGCTTTCTTT. Its translation: CASSGQGRPEAFF.